The rows below give T cell receptor beta chains drawn from one sample of a study of siplizumab effects on memory and regulatory T cells. Profiled with immunoSEQ multiplex PCR; TCRdb holds only in-frame clones, not every one. The sample records 100,000 or so clones, 94% being singletons. Specimen: non-Treg CD4+ T cells sorted from blood. The receptors come from a human donor in good health. The CDR3 runs from the conserved cysteine through the conserved F or W. Each record gives: D gene, V gene, clone size, J gene, CDR3 protein, CDR3 DNA. D genes are given only for firm matches. The size field is filled for only some rows; it gives once, few, many or a size class.

>-|TRBV5-1|-|TRBJ2-1
CASSLGQGSWNEQFF
TGCGCCAGCAGCTTAGGGCAAGGCTCTTGGAATGAGCAGTTCTTC
>TRBD2|TRBV4-1|-|TRBJ2-1
CASSVMGREGKNNEQFF
TGCGCCAGCAGCGTCATGGGGAGGGAGGGAAAAAACAATGAGCAGTTCTTC
>-|TRBV27|-|TRBJ2-7
CASSTQGYEQYF
TGTGCCAGCAGTACACAGGGCTACGAGCAGTACTTC
>TRBD1|TRBV30|-|TRBJ1-3
CAWSVQGAAGNTIYF
TGTGCCTGGAGTGTACAGGGGGCAGCTGGAAACACCATATATTTT
>-|TRBV5-1|once|TRBJ2-1
CASSPRRGSSYNEQFF
TGCGCCAGCAGCCCGCGACGGGGGAGCTCCTACAATGAGCAGTTCTTC
>TRBD1|TRBV9|-|TRBJ1-3
CASSVTRGNGNTIYF
TGTGCCAGCAGCGTCACCAGGGGGAACGGAAACACCATATATTTT
>-|TRBV5-4|-|TRBJ2-3
CASSLPVSTDTQYF
TGTGCCAGCAGCTTGCCAGTCAGCACAGATACGCAGTATTTT
>-|TRBV19|-|TRBJ2-3
CASSSSTPNTDTQYF
TGTGCCAGTAGTTCTTCGACACCCAACACAGATACGCAGTATTTT
>-|TRBV19|-|TRBJ2-1
CASSIELSSYNEQFF
TGTGCCAGTAGTATAGAGTTGAGCTCCTACAATGAGCAGTTCTTC
>-|TRBV19|-|TRBJ2-6
CASSIGIGTGSPGANVLTF
TGTGCCAGTAGTATAGGGATTGGTACGGGGAGCCCAGGGGCCAACGTCCTGACTTTC
>TRBD1|TRBV30|-|TRBJ1-6
CAWSAGQDNSPLHF
TGTGCCTGGAGTGCCGGACAGGACAATTCACCCCTCCACTTT
>-|TRBV5-1|-|TRBJ2-5
CASSPGGDQETQYF
TGCGCCAGCAGCCCCGGAGGCGACCAAGAGACCCAGTACTTC
>-|TRBV29-1|-|TRBJ1-2
CSAGKNYGYTF
TGCAGCGCCGGGAAAAACTATGGCTACACCTTC
>-|TRBV28|-|TRBJ2-6
CASSYTSGANVLTF
TGTGCCAGCAGTTATACCTCTGGGGCCAACGTCCTGACTTTC